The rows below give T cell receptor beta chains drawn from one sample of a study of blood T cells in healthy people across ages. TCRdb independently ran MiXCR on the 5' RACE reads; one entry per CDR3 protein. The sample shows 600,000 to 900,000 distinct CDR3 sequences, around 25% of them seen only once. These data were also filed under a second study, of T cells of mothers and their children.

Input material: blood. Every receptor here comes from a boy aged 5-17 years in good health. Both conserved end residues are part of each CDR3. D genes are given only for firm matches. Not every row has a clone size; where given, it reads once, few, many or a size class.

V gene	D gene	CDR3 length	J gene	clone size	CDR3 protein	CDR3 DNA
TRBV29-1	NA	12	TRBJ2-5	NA	CSVVFGSEAQYF	TGCAGCGTAGTATTCGGTTCAGAGGCCCAGTACTTC
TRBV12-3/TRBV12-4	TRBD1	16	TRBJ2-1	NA	CASIPPGTGGYNEQFF	TGTGCCAGCATCCCCCCCGGGACAGGGGGCTACAATGAGCAGTTCTTC
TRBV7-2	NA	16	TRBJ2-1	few	CASSLHSYSSYNEQFF	TGTGCCAGCAGCTTACACAGCTATAGCTCCTACAATGAGCAGTTCTTC
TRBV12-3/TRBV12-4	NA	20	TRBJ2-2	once	CASSLRVIWGLGQVPGELFF	TGTGCCAGCAGTTTACGGGTGATTTGGGGACTAGGACAGGTTCCCGGGGAGCTGTTTTTT
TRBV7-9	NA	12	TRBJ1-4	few	CASSLGLKKLFF	TGTGCCAGCAGCTTGGGACTCAAAAAACTGTTTTTT
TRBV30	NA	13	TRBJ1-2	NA	CAWSVIANYGYTF	TGTGCCTGGAGTGTAATAGCTAACTATGGCTACACCTTC
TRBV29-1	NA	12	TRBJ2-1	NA	CSVDRGYNEQFF	TGCAGCGTTGACCGGGGATACAATGAGCAGTTCTTC
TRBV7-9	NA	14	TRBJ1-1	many	CASSLEGSGTEAFF	TGTGCCAGCAGCTTAGAGGGGTCGGGCACTGAAGCTTTCTTT
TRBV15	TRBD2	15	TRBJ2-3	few	CATSRGLAVTDTQYF	TGTGCCACCAGCAGAGGTCTAGCGGTCACAGATACGCAGTATTTT
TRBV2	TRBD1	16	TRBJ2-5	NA	CASSGSQGQGKETQYF	TGTGCCAGCAGTGGATCACAGGGACAGGGGAAAGAGACCCAGTACTTC
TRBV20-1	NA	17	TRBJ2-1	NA	CSARAFSKDSPYNEQFF	TGCAGTGCTAGAGCTTTTTCCAAGGACAGCCCCTACAATGAGCAGTTCTTC
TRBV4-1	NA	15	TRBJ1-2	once	CASSQVFGAGYGYTF	TGCGCCAGCAGCCAAGTGTTTGGGGCTGGCTATGGCTACACCTTC
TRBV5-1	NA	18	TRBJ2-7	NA	CASSWRPSMRGGPYEQYF	TGCGCCAGCAGCTGGAGGCCCTCTATGAGGGGAGGCCCCTACGAGCAGTACTTC
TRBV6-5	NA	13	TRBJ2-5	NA	CASAGGLQETQYF	TGTGCCAGCGCCGGGGGGCTCCAAGAGACCCAGTACTTC
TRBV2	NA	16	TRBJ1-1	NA	CASSGRGATVYTEAFF	TGTGCCAGCAGTGGAAGGGGGGCGACAGTCTACACTGAAGCTTTCTTT
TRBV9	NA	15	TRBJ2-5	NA	CASSVGAENQETQYF	TGTGCCAGCAGCGTAGGGGCGGAGAACCAAGAGACCCAGTACTTC
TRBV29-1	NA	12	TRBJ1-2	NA	CSVFTTVYGYTF	TGCAGCGTTTTTACGACAGTTTATGGCTACACCTTC
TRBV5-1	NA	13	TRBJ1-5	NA	CASSPGLSQPQHF	TGCGCCAGCAGCCCAGGGTTGTCTCAGCCCCAGCATTTT
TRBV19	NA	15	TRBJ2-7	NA	CASSPSTGGSYEQYF	TGTGCCAGTAGTCCCTCGACAGGTGGCTCCTACGAGCAGTACTTC
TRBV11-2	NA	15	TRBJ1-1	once	CASSLDLRANTEAFF	TGTGCCAGCAGCTTAGATCTTAGGGCGAACACTGAGGCTTTCTTT
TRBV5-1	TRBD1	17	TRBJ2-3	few	CASSLEVGTASTDTQYF	TGCGCCAGCAGCTTGGAAGTCGGGACAGCAAGCACAGATACGCAGTATTTT
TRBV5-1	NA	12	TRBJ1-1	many	CASGRREFEAFF	TGCGCCAGCGGGCGGCGAGAGTTTGAAGCTTTCTTT
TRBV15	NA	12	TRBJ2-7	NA	CATSRSNYEQYF	TGTGCTACCAGCAGATCGAACTACGAGCAGTACTTC
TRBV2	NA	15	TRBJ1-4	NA	CASSEGRPNNEKLFF	TGTGCCAGCAGTGAAGGGAGGCCGAATAATGAAAAACTGTTTTTT
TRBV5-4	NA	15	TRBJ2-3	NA	CASRFTEGGTDTQYF	TGTGCCAGCAGATTTACGGAGGGGGGCACAGATACGCAGTATTTT
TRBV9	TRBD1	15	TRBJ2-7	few	CASSVDQGARDEQYF	TGTGCCAGCAGCGTAGATCAGGGGGCGCGCGACGAGCAGTACTTC
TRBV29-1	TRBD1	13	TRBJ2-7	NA	CSGGTGGRYEQYF	TGCAGCGGTGGGACAGGGGGCCGGTACGAGCAGTACTTC
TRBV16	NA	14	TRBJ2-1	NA	CASSQEGQRWEQFF	TGTGCCAGCAGCCAAGAGGGCCAGCGGTGGGAGCAGTTCTTC
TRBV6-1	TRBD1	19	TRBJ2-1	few	CASSAGTARTFSSYNEQFF	TGTGCCAGCAGTGCCGGGACAGCCCGAACCTTTAGCTCCTACAATGAGCAGTTCTTC
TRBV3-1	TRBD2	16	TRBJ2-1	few	CASSHPTSGDIGEQFF	TGTGCCAGCAGCCACCCGACTAGCGGGGACATCGGCGAGCAGTTCTTC
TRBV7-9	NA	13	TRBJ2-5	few	CASSNAARETQYF	TGTGCCAGCAGCAACGCTGCCAGGGAGACCCAGTACTTC
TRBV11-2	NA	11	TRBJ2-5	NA	CASSLPRGQYF	TGTGCCAGCAGCCTCCCGAGGGGCCAGTACTTC
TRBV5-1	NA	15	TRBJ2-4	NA	CASSLSHLAKNIQYF	TGCGCCAGCAGCTTGAGCCACCTAGCCAAAAACATTCAGTACTTC
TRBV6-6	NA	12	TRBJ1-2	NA	CASSYHRNGYTF	TGTGCCAGCAGTTATCACAGGAATGGCTACACCTTC
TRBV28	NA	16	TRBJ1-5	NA	CASSPSELRVAQPQHF	TGTGCCAGCAGTCCTTCGGAGTTGAGGGTTGCTCAGCCCCAGCATTTT
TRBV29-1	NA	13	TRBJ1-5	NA	CSVVGSYNQPQHF	TGCAGCGTTGTCGGCAGTTACAATCAGCCCCAGCATTTT
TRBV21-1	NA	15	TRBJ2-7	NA	CASSSRDRSSYEQYF	TGTGCCAGCAGCAGCCGGGACAGGAGCTCCTACGAGCAGTACTTC
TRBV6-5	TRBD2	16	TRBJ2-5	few	CASSYSRGLAGRIQYF	TGTGCCAGCAGTTACTCGAGGGGACTAGCGGGGAGGATCCAGTACTTC
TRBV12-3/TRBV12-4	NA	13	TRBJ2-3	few	CASSFTATDTQYF	TGTGCCAGCAGTTTCACAGCCACAGATACGCAGTATTTT
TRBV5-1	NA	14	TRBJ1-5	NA	CASSRGDNNQPQHF	TGCGCCAGCAGCCGGGGGGACAACAATCAGCCCCAGCATTTT
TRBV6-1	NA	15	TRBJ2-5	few	CASSEDGATEETQYF	TGTGCCAGCAGTGAAGACGGGGCGACGGAAGAGACCCAGTACTTC
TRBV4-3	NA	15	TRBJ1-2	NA	CASSQDGQGGYGYTF	TGCGCCAGCAGCCAAGATGGCCAGGGAGGCTATGGCTACACCTTC
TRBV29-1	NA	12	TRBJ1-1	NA	CSVDWGDTEAFF	TGCAGCGTTGATTGGGGGGACACTGAAGCTTTCTTT
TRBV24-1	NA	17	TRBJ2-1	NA	CATSDVDPSVKYNEQFF	TGTGCCACCAGTGATGTCGACCCCTCGGTGAAGTACAATGAGCAGTTCTTC
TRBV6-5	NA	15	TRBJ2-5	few	CASSYATPYQETQYF	TGTGCCAGCAGTTACGCGACACCGTACCAAGAGACCCAGTACTTC